The 21 T cell receptor beta chains reported below all come from one sample, sequenced in a study of T cell responses to AZD1222 COVID-19 vaccine. Profiling relied on immunoSEQ multiplex PCR, and the TCRdb table lists in-frame clones only, not all of them. The sample gives 100,000 to 120,000 clones, 94% of which show up once; about 3.1% is in the top ten. Sequences were derived from peripheral blood, sampled 28 days after the second AZD1222 dose. The receptors derive from an adult who received the AZD1222 COVID-19 vaccine.

This rearrangement joins TRBV5-1 to TRBJ1-3, with D uncertain. Germline lookup yields CDR1 SGHRS and CDR2 YFSETQ. This CDR3 has 15 amino acids. V shed 6 bases and J shed 0 bases, with 13 bases lying between them. The CDR3 bases are TGCGCCAGCAAAGTCATCCCGGGCTCTGGAAACACCATATATTTT. It translates to CASKVIPGSGNTIYF.

The chain links TRBV7-9 to TRBJ1-4, with D tentatively TRBD1 (5 bases). Trimming shortened V by 1 base and J by 5 bases, and 8 bases separated the two germline ends. CDR3 length: 14 amino acids. Germline values: CDR1 SEHNR, CDR2 FQNEAQ (reference sequence). CDR3 amino acids: CASSLGQGNEKLFF. The DNA for the CDR3 is TGTGCCAGCAGCTTAGGGCAGGGAAATGAAAAACTGTTTTTT.

This chain links TRBV6-5 with TRBJ1-2, with D uncertain. Germline-derived CDR1 and CDR2 are MNHEY and SVGAGI. There are 13 residues in the CDR3. The V end was cut by 6 bases, the J end by 8 bases, with 16 bases between. Here the CDR3 reads CASSPAEFGGYTF. The CDR3 DNA is TGTGCCAGCAGCCCCGCGGAGTTCGGGGGCTACACCTTC.

The V call is TRBV18, the J call TRBJ1-1; 9 positions match TRBD1. V lost 5 bases and J lost 3; bases outside the gene matches: 1. The germline V gene encodes CDR1 KGHSH and CDR2 LQKENI. The CDR3 is 13 residues long. Here the CDR3 DNA reads TGTGCCAGCTCAGGGGACAGGGACACTGAAGCTTTCTTT. It codes for CASSGDRDTEAFF.

This chain links TRBV19 with TRBJ2-1; D call uncertain. Trimming shortened V by 5 bases and J by 8 bases, and 7 bases separated the two germline ends. The length of the CDR3 is 11 residues. Per the germline V gene, CDR1 is LNHDA and CDR2 is SQIVND (reference sequence). As DNA, the CDR3 is TGTGCCAGTAGTTATGTGGATGAGCAGTTCTTC. It translates to CASSYVDEQFF.

The genes are TRBV28 and TRBJ2-7; 8 bases fit TRBD1. Germline V CDR1 and CDR2: MDHEN, SYDVKM. The J segment lost 2 bases and the V segment lost 7 bases, leaving 7 bases of the junction unmatched. The CDR3 is 14 residues long. The DNA for the CDR3 is TGTGCCAGCACCAAGTTACAGGGGGCCTACGAGCAGTACTTC. As protein: CASTKLQGAYEQYF.

The chain recombines TRBV2 with TRBJ1-2; no definite D call. The length of the CDR3 is 13 residues. The V end was cut by 3 bases, the J end by 8 bases, with 13 bases between. Germline-derived CDR1 and CDR2 are SNHLY and FYNNEI. CDR3 sequence (DNA): TGTGCCAGCAGTGAGGGTGCGGGTGGGGGCTACACCTTC. It yields the protein CASSEGAGGGYTF.

The chain uses TRBV6-5 and TRBJ1-5; D is undetermined. V dropped 2 bases and J dropped 4 bases, with 9 bases sitting between them. The V gene's germline CDR1 is MNHEY and CDR2 SVGAGI. The CDR3 has 14 residues. CDR3 sequence: CASSYHGGNQPQHF. CDR3 sequence (DNA): TGTGCCAGCAGTTACCATGGCGGTAATCAGCCCCAGCATTTT.

The gene calls are TRBV5-4 and TRBJ2-1; weak D call: TRBD2 (6 bases). Germline V gene lookup returns CDR1 SGHNT and CDR2 YYREEE (reference sequence). The CDR3 length is 16 residues. V was cut by 1 base and J by 8 bases, with 19 bases left in between. DNA of the CDR3: TGTGCCAGCAGCTTGACCGCAATGGGCGGGGCGGATGAGCAGTTCTTC. Protein product: CASSLTAMGGADEQFF.

This chain uses TRBV3-1 (or the pseudogene TRBV3-2) with TRBJ2-7; 7 bases are shared with TRBD1. There are 13 residues in the CDR3. Germline V CDR1 and CDR2: LGHDT, YNNKEL (reference sequence). J lost 2 bases, V lost 4 bases, and 2 bases had no gene match. CDR3 in amino acids: CASSRTGPYEQYF. DNA for the CDR3: TGTGCCAGCAGCCGGACAGGCCCCTACGAGCAGTACTTC.

The chain employs TRBV19 and TRBJ2-1, with D perhaps matching TRBD1 (6 bases). This CDR3 has 15 amino acids. Germline CDR1 is LNHDA and CDR2 is SQIVND (reference sequence). Between the trimmed V and J ends, which lost 1 base and 9 bases, there was a span of 16 bases. In DNA form, the CDR3 reads TGTGCCAGTAGTATAGGTCAGGGAAGCAGGGGTGAGCAGTTCTTC. Translating gives CASSIGQGSRGEQFF.

The V and J genes are TRBV6-5 and TRBJ1-2; D is undetermined. The V end lost 2 bases, the J end lost 3 bases, and 13 bases lay between the germline ends. The CDR3 runs 15 residues. In germline, CDR1 is MNHEY, CDR2 SVGAGI. The CDR3 bases are TGTGCCAGCAGTTACGCGAGCGGGGATCACTATGGCTACACCTTC. This sequence encodes CASSYASGDHYGYTF.

The chain links TRBV24-1 to TRBJ2-3; TRBD2 matches at 12 bases. The CDR3 length is 14 residues. V lost 10 bases to trimming and J lost 2 bases; unmatched junction nucleotides: 3. Germline CDR1 KGHDR, CDR2 SFDVKD. The CDR3 bases are TGTGCCACGTCTAGCGGGAGGGCCACAGATACGCAGTATTTT. Its translation: CATSSGRATDTQYF.

The CDR3 loop reads CSVGLGSLDTQYF. CDR3 DNA sequence: TGCAGCGTTGGTCTCGGCTCTTTAGATACGCAGTATTTT. V is TRBV29-1 and J is TRBJ2-3; D is unresolved. Deletions cut 4 bases from V and 5 bases from J, with 13 bases between. The germline gives CDR1 SQVTM, CDR2 ANQGSEA. The CDR3 consists of 13 residues.

The chain joins TRBV7-9 to TRBJ1-5; perhaps TRBD1 as D (5 bases). Germline CDR1 and CDR2: SEHNR and FQNEAQ (reference sequence). V was pared by 4 bases and J by 5 bases, with 9 bases between. The CDR3 extends over 13 amino acids. The CDR3 sequence: CASSWGLDQPQHF. The CDR3 DNA reads as TGTGCCAGCAGCTGGGGACTCGATCAGCCCCAGCATTTT.

The CDR3 coding sequence is TGTGCCAGCAGCCTTCTCGGGGACACCATATATTTT. As protein: CASSLLGDTIYF. This chain links TRBV12-3 or TRBV12-4 with TRBJ1-3; D not certain. The germline V and J ends were trimmed by 6 bases and 8 bases, with 11 bases remaining between them. The CDR3 covers 12 residues.

The chain links TRBV19 to TRBJ1-1; D is unclear. The CDR3 consists of 14 residues. Germline V gene lookup returns CDR1 LNHDA and CDR2 SQIVND (reference sequence). V was cut by 3 bases and J by 0 bases, with 8 bases left in between. The CDR3 reads CASSIRVLNTEAFF. Here the CDR3 DNA reads TGTGCCAGTAGTATTCGGGTCTTGAACACTGAAGCTTTCTTT. The whole variable domain, remainder taken from reference TRBV19 and TRBJ1-1, is DGGITQSPKYLFRKEGQNVTLSCEQNLNHDAMYWYRQDPGQGLRLIYYSQIVNDFQKGDIAEGYSVSREKKESFPLTVTSAQKNPTAFYLCASSIRVLNTEAFFGQGTRLTVV.

The V gene is TRBV11-2, the J gene TRBJ2-3, with 11 bases identical to TRBD2. J was trimmed by 4 bases and V by 5 bases; bases with no gene match: 5. The CDR3 runs to 15 residues. Looked up from germline, CDR1 is SGHAT and CDR2 is FQNNGV. The CDR3 protein is CASSPTSGVSDTQYF. DNA of the CDR3: TGTGCCAGCAGCCCGACTAGCGGGGTTTCAGATACGCAGTATTTT.

The chain links TRBV18 to TRBJ1-2, with 9 bases lining up with TRBD1. Germline loops: CDR1 KGHSH, CDR2 LQKENI. Germline trimming cut 0 bases from V and 2 bases from J; bases unmatched to any gene: 4. The CDR3 spans 16 residues. CDR3: CASSPPIGQGNYGYTF. DNA of the CDR3: TGTGCCAGCTCACCACCGATAGGACAGGGGAACTATGGCTACACCTTC.

This clone was seen just once. This chain uses TRBV3-1 (or the pseudogene TRBV3-2) with TRBJ1-2, with 7 bases that match TRBD1. Germline trimming cut 6 bases from V and 8 bases from J; bases unmatched to any gene: 12. This CDR3 spans 14 amino acids. In germline, CDR1 is LGHDT, CDR2 YNNKEL (reference sequence). The CDR3 DNA follows: TGTGCCAGCAGGCGCGTCACAGGGGAGGGAGGCTACACCTTC. Its protein is CASRRVTGEGGYTF.

This chain connects TRBV19 to TRBJ1-3; the D gene is possibly TRBD1 (5 bases). V was clipped by 5 bases and J by 4 bases, with 18 bases between them. The germline V gene encodes CDR1 LNHDA and CDR2 SQIVND (reference sequence). This CDR3 contains 16 residues. The CDR3 nucleotides are TGTGCCAGTAGTCGCTTGGGGACGGCGGTAGGAAACACCATATATTTT. It encodes CASSRLGTAVGNTIYF.